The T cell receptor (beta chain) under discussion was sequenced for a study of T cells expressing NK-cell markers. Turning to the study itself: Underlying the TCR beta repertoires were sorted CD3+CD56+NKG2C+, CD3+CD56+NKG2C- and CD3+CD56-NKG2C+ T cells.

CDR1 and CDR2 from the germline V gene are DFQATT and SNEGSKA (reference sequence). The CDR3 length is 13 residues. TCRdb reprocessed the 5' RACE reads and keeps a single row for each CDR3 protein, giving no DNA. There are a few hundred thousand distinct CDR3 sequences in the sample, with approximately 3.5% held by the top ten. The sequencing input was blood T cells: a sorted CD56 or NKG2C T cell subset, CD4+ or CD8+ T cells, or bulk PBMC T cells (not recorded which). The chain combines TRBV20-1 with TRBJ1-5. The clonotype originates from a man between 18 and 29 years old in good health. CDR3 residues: CSVISGHNQPQHF.